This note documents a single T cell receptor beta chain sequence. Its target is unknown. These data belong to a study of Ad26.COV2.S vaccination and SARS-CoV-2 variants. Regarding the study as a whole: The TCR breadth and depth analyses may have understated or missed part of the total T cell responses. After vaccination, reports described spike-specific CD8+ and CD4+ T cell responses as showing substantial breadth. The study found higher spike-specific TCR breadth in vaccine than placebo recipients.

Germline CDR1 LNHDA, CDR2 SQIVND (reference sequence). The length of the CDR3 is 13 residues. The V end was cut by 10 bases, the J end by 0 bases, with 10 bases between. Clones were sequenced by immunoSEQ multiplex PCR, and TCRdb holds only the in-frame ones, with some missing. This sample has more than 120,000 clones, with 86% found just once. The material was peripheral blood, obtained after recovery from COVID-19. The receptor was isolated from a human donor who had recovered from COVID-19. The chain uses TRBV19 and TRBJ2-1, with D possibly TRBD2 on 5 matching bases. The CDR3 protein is CATNSVSYNEQFF. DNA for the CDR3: TGTGCCACAAATAGCGTCTCCTACAATGAGCAGTTCTTC. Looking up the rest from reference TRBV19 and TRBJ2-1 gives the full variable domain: DGGITQSPKYLFRKEGQNVTLSCEQNLNHDAMYWYRQDPGQGLRLIYYSQIVNDFQKGDIAEGYSVSREKKESFPLTVTSAQKNPTAFYLCATNSVSYNEQFFGPGTRLTVL.